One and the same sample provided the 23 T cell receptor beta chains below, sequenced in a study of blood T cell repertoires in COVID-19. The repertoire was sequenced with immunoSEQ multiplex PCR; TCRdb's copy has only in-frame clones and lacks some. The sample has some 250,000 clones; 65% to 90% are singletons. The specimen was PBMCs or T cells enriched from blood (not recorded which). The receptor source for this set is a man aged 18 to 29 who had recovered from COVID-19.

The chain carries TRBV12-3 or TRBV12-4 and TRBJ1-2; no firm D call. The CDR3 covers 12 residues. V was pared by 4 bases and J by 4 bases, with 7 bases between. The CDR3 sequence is CASSWRSYGYTF. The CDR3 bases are TGTGCCAGCAGTTGGAGGAGCTATGGCTACACCTTC.

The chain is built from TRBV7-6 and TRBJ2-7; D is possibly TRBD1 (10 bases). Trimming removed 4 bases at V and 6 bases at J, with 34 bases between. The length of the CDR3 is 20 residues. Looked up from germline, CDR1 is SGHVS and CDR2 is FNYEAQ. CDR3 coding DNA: TGTGCCAGCAGCTACATACCCGCGACAGGGGGCGAGATAGCGGGGGTCGAGCAGTACTTC. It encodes CASSYIPATGGEIAGVEQYF.

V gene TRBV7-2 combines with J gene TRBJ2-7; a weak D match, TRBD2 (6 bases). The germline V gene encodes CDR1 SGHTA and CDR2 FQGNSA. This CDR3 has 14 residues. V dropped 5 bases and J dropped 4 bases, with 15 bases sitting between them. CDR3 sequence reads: CASSPGLIRYEQYF. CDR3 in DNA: TGTGCCAGCAGCCCCGGACTAATCAGATACGAGCAGTACTTC.

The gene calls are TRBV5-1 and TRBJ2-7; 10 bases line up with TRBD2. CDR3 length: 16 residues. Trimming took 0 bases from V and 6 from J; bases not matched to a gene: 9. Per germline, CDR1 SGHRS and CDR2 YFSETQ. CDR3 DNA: TGCGCCAGCAGCTTGGGATCTAGCGGGAGTTCCAGCGAGCAGTACTTC. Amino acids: CASSLGSSGSSSEQYF. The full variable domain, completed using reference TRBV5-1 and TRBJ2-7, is KAGVTQTPRYLIKTRGQQVTLSCSPISGHRSVSWYQQTPGQGLQFLFEYFSETQRNKGNFPGRFSGRQFSNSRSEMNVSTLELGDSALYLCASSLGSSGSSSEQYFGPGTRLTVT.

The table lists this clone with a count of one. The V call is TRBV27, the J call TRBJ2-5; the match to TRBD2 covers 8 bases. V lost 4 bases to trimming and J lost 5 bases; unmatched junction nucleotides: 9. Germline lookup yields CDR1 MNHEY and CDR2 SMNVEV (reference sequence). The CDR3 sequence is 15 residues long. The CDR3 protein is CASSSGTRNVETQYF. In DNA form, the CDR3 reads TGTGCCAGCAGTTCCGGGACTAGAAATGTGGAGACCCAGTACTTC.

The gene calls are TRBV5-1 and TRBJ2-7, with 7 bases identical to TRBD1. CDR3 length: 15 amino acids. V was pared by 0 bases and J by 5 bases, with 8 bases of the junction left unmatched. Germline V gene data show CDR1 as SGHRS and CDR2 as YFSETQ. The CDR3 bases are TGCGCCAGCAGCTTGGCAGCGACAGGGTACAACGAGCAGTACTTC. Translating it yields CASSLAATGYNEQYF.

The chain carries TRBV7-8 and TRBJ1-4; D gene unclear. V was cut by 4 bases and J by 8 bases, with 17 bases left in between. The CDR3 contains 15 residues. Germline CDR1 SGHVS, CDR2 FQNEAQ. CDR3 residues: CASSSTSLSYEKLFF. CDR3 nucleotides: TGTGCCAGCAGCTCCACATCGCTTTCTTACGAAAAACTGTTTTTT.

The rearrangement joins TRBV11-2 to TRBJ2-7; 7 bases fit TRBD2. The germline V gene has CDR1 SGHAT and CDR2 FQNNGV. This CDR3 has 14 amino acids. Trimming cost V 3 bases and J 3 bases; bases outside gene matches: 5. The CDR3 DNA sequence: TGTGCCAGCAGCTTCTCCAGCGGGATCTACGAGCAGTACTTC. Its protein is CASSFSSGIYEQYF.

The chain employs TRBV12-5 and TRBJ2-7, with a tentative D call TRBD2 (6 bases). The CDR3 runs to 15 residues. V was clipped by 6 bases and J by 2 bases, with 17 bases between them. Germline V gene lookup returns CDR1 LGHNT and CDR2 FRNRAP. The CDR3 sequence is CASGPGTLVPYEQYF. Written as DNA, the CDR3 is TGTGCTAGTGGCCCCGGGACTCTAGTCCCCTACGAGCAGTACTTC.

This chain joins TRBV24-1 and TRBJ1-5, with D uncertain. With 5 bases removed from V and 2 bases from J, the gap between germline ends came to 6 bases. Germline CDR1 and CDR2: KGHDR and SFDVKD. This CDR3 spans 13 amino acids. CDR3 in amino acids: CATSGGGNQPQHF. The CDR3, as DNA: TGTGCCACCAGTGGAGGAGGCAATCAGCCCCAGCATTTT.

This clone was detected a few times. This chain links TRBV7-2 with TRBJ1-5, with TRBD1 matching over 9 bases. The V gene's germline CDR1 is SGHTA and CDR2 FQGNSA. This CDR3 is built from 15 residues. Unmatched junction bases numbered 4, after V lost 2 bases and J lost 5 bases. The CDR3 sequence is CASSLLGTGYQPQHF. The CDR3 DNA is TGTGCCAGCAGCTTACTCGGGACAGGGTATCAGCCCCAGCATTTT.

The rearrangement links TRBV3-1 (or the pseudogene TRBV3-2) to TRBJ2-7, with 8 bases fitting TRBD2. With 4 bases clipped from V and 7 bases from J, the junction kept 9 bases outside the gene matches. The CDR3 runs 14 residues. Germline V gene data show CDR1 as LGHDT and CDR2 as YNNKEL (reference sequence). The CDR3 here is CASSPSGGEREQYF. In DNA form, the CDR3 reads TGTGCCAGCAGCCCCTCCGGGGGGGAGAGGGAGCAGTACTTC.

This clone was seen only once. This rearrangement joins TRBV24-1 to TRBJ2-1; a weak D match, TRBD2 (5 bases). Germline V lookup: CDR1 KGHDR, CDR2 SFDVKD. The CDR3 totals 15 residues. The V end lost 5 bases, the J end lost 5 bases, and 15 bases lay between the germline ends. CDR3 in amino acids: CATSAGNPSDNEQFF. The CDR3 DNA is TGTGCCACCAGTGCGGGAAACCCCTCGGACAATGAGCAGTTCTTC.

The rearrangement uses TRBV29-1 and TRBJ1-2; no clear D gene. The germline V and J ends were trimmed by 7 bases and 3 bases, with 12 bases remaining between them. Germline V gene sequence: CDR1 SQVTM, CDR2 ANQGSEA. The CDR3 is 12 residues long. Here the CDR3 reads CSALGEDYGYTF. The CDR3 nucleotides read TGCAGCGCCCTAGGAGAAGACTATGGCTACACCTTC.

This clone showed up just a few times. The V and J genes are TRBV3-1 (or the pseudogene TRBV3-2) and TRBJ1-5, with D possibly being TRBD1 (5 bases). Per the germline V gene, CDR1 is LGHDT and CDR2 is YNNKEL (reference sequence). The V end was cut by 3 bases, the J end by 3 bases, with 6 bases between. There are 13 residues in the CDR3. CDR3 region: CASSQDTNQPQHF. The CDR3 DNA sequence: TGTGCCAGCAGCCAGGACACCAATCAGCCCCAGCATTTT.

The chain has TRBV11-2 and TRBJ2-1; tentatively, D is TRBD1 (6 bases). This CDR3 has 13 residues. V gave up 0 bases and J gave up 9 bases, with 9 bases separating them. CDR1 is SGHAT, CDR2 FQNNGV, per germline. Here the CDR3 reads CASSLDGRGEQFF. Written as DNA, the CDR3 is TGTGCCAGCAGCTTAGATGGCAGGGGTGAGCAGTTCTTC.

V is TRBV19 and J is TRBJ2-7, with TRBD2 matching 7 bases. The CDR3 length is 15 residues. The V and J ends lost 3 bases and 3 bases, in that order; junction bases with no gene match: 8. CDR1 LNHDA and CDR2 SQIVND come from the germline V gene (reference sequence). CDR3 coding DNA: TGTGCCAGTAGTATTTTTTTAGCGGGCTTCTACGAGCAGTACTTC. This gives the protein CASSIFLAGFYEQYF.

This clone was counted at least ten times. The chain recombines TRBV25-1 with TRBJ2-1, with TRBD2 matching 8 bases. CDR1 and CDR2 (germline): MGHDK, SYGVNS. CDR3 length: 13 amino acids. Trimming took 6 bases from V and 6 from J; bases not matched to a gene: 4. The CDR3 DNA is TGTGCCAGCAGCCTAGCGGGCCCCAATGAGCAGTTCTTC. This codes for CASSLAGPNEQFF.

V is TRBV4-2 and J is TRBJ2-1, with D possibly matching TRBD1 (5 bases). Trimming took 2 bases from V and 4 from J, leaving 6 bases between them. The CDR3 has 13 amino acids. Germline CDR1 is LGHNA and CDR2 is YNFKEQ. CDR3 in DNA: TGTGCCAGCAGCCAAACAGGATACAATGAGCAGTTCTTC. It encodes CASSQTGYNEQFF.

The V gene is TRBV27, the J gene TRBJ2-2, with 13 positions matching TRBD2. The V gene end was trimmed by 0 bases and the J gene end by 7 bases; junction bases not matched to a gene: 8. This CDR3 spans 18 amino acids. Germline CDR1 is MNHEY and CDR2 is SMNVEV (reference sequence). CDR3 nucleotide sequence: TGTGCCAGCAGTTTATCGGGGGGACTAGCGGGAACAAGCGGGGAGCTGTTTTTT. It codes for CASSLSGGLAGTSGELFF.

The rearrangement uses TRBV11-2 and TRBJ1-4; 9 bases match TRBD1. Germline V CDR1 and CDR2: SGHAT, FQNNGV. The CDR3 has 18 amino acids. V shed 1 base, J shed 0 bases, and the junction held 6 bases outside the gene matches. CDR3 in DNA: TGTGCCAGCAGCTTAGGGCGGGGGACAGGGCCAACTAATGAAAAACTGTTTTTT. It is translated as CASSLGRGTGPTNEKLFF. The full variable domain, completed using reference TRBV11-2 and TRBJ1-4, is EAGVAQSPRYKIIEKRQSVAFWCNPISGHATLYWYQQILGQGPKLLIQFQNNGVVDDSQLPKDRFSAERLKGVDSTLKIQPAKLEDSAVYLCASSLGRGTGPTNEKLFFGSGTQLSVL.

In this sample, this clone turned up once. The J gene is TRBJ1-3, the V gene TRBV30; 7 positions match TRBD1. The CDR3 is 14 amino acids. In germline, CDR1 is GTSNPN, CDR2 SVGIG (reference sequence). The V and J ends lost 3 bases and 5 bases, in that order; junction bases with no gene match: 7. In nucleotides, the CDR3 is TGTGCCTGGAGGGCAACAGGGGAACGAAACACCATATATTTT. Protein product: CAWRATGERNTIYF.

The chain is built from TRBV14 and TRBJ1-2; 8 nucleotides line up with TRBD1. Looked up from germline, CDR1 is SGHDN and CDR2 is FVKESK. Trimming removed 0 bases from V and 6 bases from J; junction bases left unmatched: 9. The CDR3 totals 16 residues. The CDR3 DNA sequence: TGTGCCAGCAGCCAAGAAGGCAGGGGGCGCGTCGATGGCTACACCTTC. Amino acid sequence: CASSQEGRGRVDGYTF.